The rows below give T cell receptor beta chains drawn from one sample of a study of shared clonotypes between healthy human individuals. The data were produced by immunoSEQ multiplex PCR, yet TCRdb's version contains in-frame clones alone and is incomplete. The table lists 400,000 to 550,000 clones, 79% of them singletons, with 9.5% to 15% in the top ten. The source material was PBMCs. The receptor source for this set is a woman aged 40 to 49 in good health. Some clones in this sample may be carry-over from other donors' samples. Both conserved end residues are part of each CDR3. Fields, in order: CDR3 DNA, CDR3 protein, D gene, clone size, J gene, V gene. D genes are given only for firm matches. Clone size is not always given. Where it is, it says once, few, many or a class for expanded clones.

CDR3 DNA: TGTGCCAGCTCACGGACCGACAGGGGAAGGATTACAGATACGCAGTATTTT
CDR3 protein: CASSRTDRGRITDTQYF
D gene: TRBD1
clone size: .
J gene: TRBJ2-3
V gene: TRBV18

CDR3 DNA: TGTGCCAGCAGCTTAGAGGTGACCGAGCAGTACTTC
CDR3 protein: CASSLEVTEQYF
D gene: .
clone size: .
J gene: TRBJ2-7
V gene: TRBV7-9

CDR3 DNA: TGTGCCTCCAGAACCGGGACTCAACAAGAGACCCAGTACTTC
CDR3 protein: CASRTGTQQETQYF
D gene: .
clone size: .
J gene: TRBJ2-5
V gene: TRBV30

CDR3 DNA: TGTGCCAGCTCACCACAACCCCTCAGGACTAGCACAGATACGCAGTATTTT
CDR3 protein: CASSPQPLRTSTDTQYF
D gene: .
clone size: .
J gene: TRBJ2-3
V gene: TRBV18

CDR3 DNA: TGTGCCATCAGCCAGGGACAGATCTCTGGAAACACCATATATTTT
CDR3 protein: CAISQGQISGNTIYF
D gene: TRBD1
clone size: .
J gene: TRBJ1-3
V gene: TRBV10-3

CDR3 DNA: TGTGCCAGCAGCCCTAGGGCTAGCGGGAGGATCAATGAGCAGTTCTTC
CDR3 protein: CASSPRASGRINEQFF
D gene: TRBD2
clone size: .
J gene: TRBJ2-1
V gene: TRBV9

CDR3 DNA: TGCGCCAGCAGCTCGGGACTAGCGCCGAGCACAGATACGCAGTATTTT
CDR3 protein: CASSSGLAPSTDTQYF
D gene: TRBD2
clone size: .
J gene: TRBJ2-3
V gene: TRBV5-1

CDR3 DNA: TGTGCCAGCAGCTTAGATAGGACTAGTTTCTCCCAGTACTTC
CDR3 protein: CASSLDRTSFSQYF
D gene: TRBD2
clone size: .
J gene: TRBJ2-5
V gene: TRBV11-2

CDR3 DNA: TGTGCCAGCACCCCCCCGGGGCAGTACAACAACGAGCAGTACTTC
CDR3 protein: CASTPPGQYNNEQYF
D gene: .
clone size: .
J gene: TRBJ2-7
V gene: TRBV27

CDR3 DNA: TGTGCCAGCAGCCAAGAAGGTGCAGCGCCCGGGGAGCTGTTTTTT
CDR3 protein: CASSQEGAAPGELFF
D gene: .
clone size: .
J gene: TRBJ2-2
V gene: TRBV4-2

CDR3 DNA: TGTGCCAGTAATAAGCGGGCCTCTTTCTCGGTTGAGCAGTTCTTC
CDR3 protein: CASNKRASFSVEQFF
D gene: .
clone size: .
J gene: TRBJ2-1
V gene: TRBV19

CDR3 DNA: TGTGCCAGCAGTGACGTAGCCACAAATGAGCAGTTCTTC
CDR3 protein: CASSDVATNEQFF
D gene: .
clone size: few
J gene: TRBJ2-1
V gene: TRBV6-4

CDR3 DNA: TGTGCCAGCAGTGAAGCGCTTGCCGGGCCTGCGCGGTTCTTC
CDR3 protein: CASSEALAGPARFF
D gene: .
clone size: .
J gene: TRBJ2-1
V gene: TRBV2

CDR3 DNA: TGTGCCAGCAGCTGGGGTAGCGGGAGCGGCACAGATACGCAGTATTTT
CDR3 protein: CASSWGSGSGTDTQYF
D gene: TRBD2
clone size: .
J gene: TRBJ2-3
V gene: TRBV7-6

CDR3 DNA: TGTGCCAGCAGCTTAGAGACAGGGGGCTCATACGAGCAGTACTTC
CDR3 protein: CASSLETGGSYEQYF
D gene: TRBD1
clone size: .
J gene: TRBJ2-7
V gene: TRBV7-9

CDR3 DNA: TGCGCCAGCACTAGAAGCTGGAACACTGAAGCTTTCTTT
CDR3 protein: CASTRSWNTEAFF
D gene: .
clone size: .
J gene: TRBJ1-1
V gene: TRBV10-2

CDR3 DNA: TGTGCCAGCAGCGCTACTAGCGGGAGGATTGGCAATGAGCAGTTCTTC
CDR3 protein: CASSATSGRIGNEQFF
D gene: TRBD2
clone size: .
J gene: TRBJ2-1
V gene: TRBV9

CDR3 DNA: TGTGCCATCAGTGAGTCCACGGCATATGGCTACACCTTC
CDR3 protein: CAISESTAYGYTF
D gene: .
clone size: .
J gene: TRBJ1-2
V gene: TRBV10-3

CDR3 DNA: TGTGCCAGCAGCCTAGATGCAGATACGCAGTATTTT
CDR3 protein: CASSLDADTQYF
D gene: .
clone size: .
J gene: TRBJ2-3
V gene: TRBV7-9

CDR3 DNA: TGTGCCAGCAGTTTTGGGCTAGTGGAGACCCAGTACTTC
CDR3 protein: CASSFGLVETQYF
D gene: .
clone size: .
J gene: TRBJ2-5
V gene: TRBV27

CDR3 DNA: TGTGCCAGCTCATTCCTAGGGGAGATGGAGACCCAGTACTTC
CDR3 protein: CASSFLGEMETQYF
D gene: .
clone size: .
J gene: TRBJ2-5
V gene: TRBV18

CDR3 DNA: TGCAGCGTTGATGGGGTGGGACAGAGATACTTC
CDR3 protein: CSVDGVGQRYF
D gene: TRBD1
clone size: once
J gene: TRBJ2-7
V gene: TRBV29-1

CDR3 DNA: TGTGCCAGCAGAGGGACAGGGGGTAACTATGGCTACACCTTC
CDR3 protein: CASRGTGGNYGYTF
D gene: TRBD1
clone size: .
J gene: TRBJ1-2
V gene: TRBV27

CDR3 DNA: TGTGCCAGCAGCTTAGCCTCGGGGAGGCGGGAGCGGGATACGCAGTATTTT
CDR3 protein: CASSLASGRRERDTQYF
D gene: TRBD2
clone size: .
J gene: TRBJ2-3
V gene: TRBV5-4

CDR3 DNA: TGCAGCGTTGAGGGCAGAAACACAGATACGCAGTATTTT
CDR3 protein: CSVEGRNTDTQYF
D gene: .
clone size: .
J gene: TRBJ2-3
V gene: TRBV29-1

CDR3 DNA: TGTGCCAGCAGGTCAACAGGGGCCGGGGAGCTGTTTTTT
CDR3 protein: CASRSTGAGELFF
D gene: TRBD1
clone size: .
J gene: TRBJ2-2
V gene: TRBV9

CDR3 DNA: TGTGCCAGCAGCTTAGGTGTTAGCGGGGCCACAGATACGCAGTATTTT
CDR3 protein: CASSLGVSGATDTQYF
D gene: TRBD2
clone size: .
J gene: TRBJ2-3
V gene: TRBV7-9

CDR3 DNA: TGTGCCAGCAGCGCGCAGGGCGGGAGGGCCGTTAATGAGCAGTTCTTC
CDR3 protein: CASSAQGGRAVNEQFF
D gene: TRBD2
clone size: .
J gene: TRBJ2-1
V gene: TRBV11-3